This TCR beta chain was obtained from a study of shared clonotypes between healthy human individuals. V trimming: 4 bases; J trimming: 9 bases; junction bases outside the gene matches: 6. The CDR3 loop spans 13 amino acids. Per the germline V gene, CDR1 is LNHDA and CDR2 is SQIVND (reference sequence). This clone was seen a few times. TCRdb's table, derived via immunoSEQ multiplex PCR, lists solely in-frame clones and lacks some. This table holds 950,000 to 1,300,000 clones, more than 60% found once. The sample consisted of memory CD4+ T cells sorted from blood. Subset reported: CD45RA-negative fraction. The clonotype was recovered from a man younger than 35 in good health. The rearrangement uses TRBV19 and TRBJ2-1, with 7 nucleotides matching TRBD1. The CDR3 spells CASSTQGVGEQFF. In DNA, the CDR3 is TGTGCCAGTAGTACGCAGGGGGTAGGTGAGCAGTTCTTC.